The T cell receptor beta chain under discussion was sequenced for a study of T cells in women clearing cervical HPV infection. Worth noting for this clone: The antigen is not known. The missing CDR3 end, 3 residues past where the read stops, is filled in from the germline J gene.

Study outcomes and limitations: CIN3+ cases had significantly higher TCR repertoire richness than controls, but evenness did not differ.

This table comes from immunoSEQ multiplex PCR, and its TCRdb copy is limited to in-frame clones, with some not included. Its table records tens of thousands of clones. Germline V gene sequence: CDR1 SNHLY, CDR2 FYNNEI. The CDR3 is made up of 15 amino acids. The sequenced sample was blood buffy coat. This chain uses TRBV2 with TRBJ2-3; 9 nucleotides match TRBD1. The receptor's source is a woman aged 18 to 75 with a cervical HPV16 infection that either progressed to CIN3+ or cleared (not recorded which). CDR3 DNA, as far as it was read: TGTGCCAGCAGTAAGGAACAGGGGGCAGGGGAGACG. It specifies CASSKEQGAGET. The full-length CDR3 reads as CASSKEQGAGETQYF.